The next 20 T cell receptor beta chains were all read from a single sample in a study of CD8+CD57+ T cells in acquired aplastic anemia. Investigators profiled TCR beta VDJ and CDR3 from genomic DNA template. TCRdb passed the reads through MiXCR, listing each CDR3 protein once. The sample has 150,000 to 200,000 distinct CDR3 sequences, approximately 46% seen once. The sequenced sample consisted of sorted CD4+, CD8+, or CD8+CD57+ T cells (not recorded which) from PBMCs. The receptors stem from a human donor in good health.

This sequence joins TRBV10-3 and TRBJ1-6, with D possibly TRBD1 on 5 matching bases. V dropped 10 bases and J dropped 5 bases, with 12 bases sitting between them. CDR3 length equals 13 residues. The germline V gene encodes CDR1 ENHRY and CDR2 SYGVKD. CDR3 coding DNA: TGTGCCAGCAGGACAAGCGATAATTCACCCCTCCACTTT. Translated: CASRTSDNSPLHF.

The chain employs TRBV19 and TRBJ2-3; D call uncertain. The V gene's germline CDR1 is LNHDA and CDR2 SQIVND (reference sequence). There are 14 residues in the CDR3. Trimming removed 3 bases at V and 2 bases at J, with 9 bases between. This CDR3 is CASSIWQNTDTQYF. In DNA form, the CDR3 reads TGTGCCAGTAGTATTTGGCAGAACACAGATACGCAGTATTTT.

The CDR3 protein is CASSRGLAGVWTLRDTQYF. CDR3 DNA sequence: TGTGCCAGCAGTAGGGGACTAGCGGGAGTATGGACCTTGAGAGATACGCAGTATTTT. V usage is TRBV25-1 and J usage is TRBJ2-3; TRBD2 matches at 14 bases. The CDR3 sequence is 19 residues long. Germline CDR1 is MGHDK and CDR2 is SYGVNS. Unmatched junction bases numbered 15, after V lost 5 bases and J lost 5 bases.

This chain connects TRBV19 to TRBJ2-5; tentatively, D is TRBD2 (5 bases). The CDR3 runs to 13 residues. Trimming removed 1 base at V and 5 bases at J, with 8 bases between. CDR1 LNHDA and CDR2 SQIVND come from the germline V gene (reference sequence). CDR3 nucleotides: TGTGCCAGTAGTATAGTTGGCGGGGAGACCCAGTACTTC. Amino acid sequence: CASSIVGGETQYF.

The chain has TRBV18 and TRBJ1-6; the D is unclear. Trimming took 1 base from V and 6 from J, leaving 10 bases between them. This CDR3 spans 15 amino acids. From germline, CDR1 is KGHSH and CDR2 LQKENI. CDR3 region: CASSPRGELNSPLHF. The CDR3 DNA reads as TGTGCCAGCTCACCACGCGGAGAGCTTAATTCACCCCTCCACTTT.

In this sample, this clonotype turned up many times. The chain links TRBV5-1 to TRBJ2-7; TRBD2 aligns across 10 bases. The V segment lost 4 bases and the J segment 6 bases; nucleotides outside the gene matches: 7. This CDR3 has 14 residues. From germline, CDR1 is SGHRS and CDR2 YFSETQ. In nucleotides, the CDR3 is TGCGCCAGCAGCCCCATAGCGGGAGGCAGCGAGCAGTACTTC. Its translation is CASSPIAGGSEQYF.

On this clonotype: Germline and junction disagree at one end, which may indicate a read error. The rearrangement uses TRBV25-1 and TRBJ2-1; no reliable D call. The CDR3 runs to 13 residues. Germline V gives CDR1 MGHDK, CDR2 SYGVNS. This chain's CDR3 is CVSSESAHGTQFF. The CDR3, as DNA: TGTGTCAGCAGTGAATCCGCACACGGAACGCAGTTCTTC.

This rearrangement joins TRBV19 to TRBJ1-5; 8 nucleotides agree with TRBD1. The CDR3 length is 13 residues. V gave up 10 bases and J gave up 11 bases; unmatched junction bases: 13. CDR1 and CDR2 (germline): LNHDA, SQIVND (reference sequence). The CDR3 DNA is TGTGCCACCAACGGACAGGGCGGGGAGACCCAGCATTTT. Residues: CATNGQGGETQHF. Combining the CDR3 with reference TRBV19 and TRBJ1-5 gives the whole variable domain DGGITQSPKYLFRKEGQNVTLSCEQNLNHDAMYWYRQDPGQGLRLIYYSQIVNDFQKGDIAEGYSVSREKKESFPLTVTSAQKNPTAFYLCATNGQGGETQHFGDGTRLSIL.

V usage is TRBV12-3 or TRBV12-4 and J usage is TRBJ1-2; D not resolved. This CDR3 comprises 16 residues. V lost 3 bases to trimming and J lost 3 bases, with 17 bases between them. CDR3 residues: CASSFGGPSEDYGYTF. CDR3 nucleotide sequence: TGTGCCAGCAGTTTTGGCGGGCCCAGTGAGGACTATGGCTACACCTTC.

The chain has TRBV4-1 and TRBJ1-2, with TRBD1 as a possible D gene (6 bases). The germline V and J ends were trimmed by 1 base and 8 bases, with 11 bases remaining between them. Germline values: CDR1 MGHRA, CDR2 YSYEKL. This CDR3 contains 13 residues. The CDR3 sequence: CASSQGTAKGYTF. In DNA form, the CDR3 reads TGCGCCAGCAGCCAAGGGACAGCGAAGGGCTACACCTTC.

In the case of this clonotype: At one of its ends the junction is not consistent with the germline gene, which may arise from a read error. The chain links TRBV20-1 to TRBJ2-7; D may be TRBD1 (6 bases). Per the germline V gene, CDR1 is DFQATT and CDR2 is SNEGSKA (reference sequence). The CDR3 runs to 13 residues. The CDR3 reads CSARGGRNYEQYF. In nucleotides, the CDR3 is TGCAGTGCCAGAGGGGGAAGAAATTACGAGCAGTACTTC.

The genes are TRBV6-2 or TRBV6-3 and TRBJ2-1; the match to TRBD1 covers 7 bases. This CDR3 comprises 11 residues. J lost 10 bases, V lost 8 bases, and 5 bases had no gene match. Germline CDR1 is MNHEY and CDR2 is SVGEGT. The CDR3 DNA reads TGTGCCAGCGTACAGGGGCGAGAGCAGTTCTTC. Its protein is CASVQGREQFF.

This clonotype was picked up many times. The genes are TRBV7-9 and TRBJ2-7; TRBD1 is a possible D gene (6 bases). This CDR3 spans 13 amino acids. Germline V gene data show CDR1 as SEHNR and CDR2 as FQNEAQ (reference sequence). The V end was cut by 5 bases, the J end by 5 bases, with 13 bases between. The CDR3 DNA sequence: TGTGCCAGCAGCCTAACAGGGATCCACGAGCAGTACTTC. Protein: CASSLTGIHEQYF.

The rearrangement links TRBV18 to TRBJ2-5; the match to TRBD2 covers 9 bases. V was pared by 5 bases and J by 5 bases, with 6 bases of the junction left unmatched. The CDR3 is 14 amino acids. Per germline, CDR1 KGHSH and CDR2 LQKENI. DNA for the CDR3: TGTGCCAGCTCAAAGGGACTAGCTTTTGAGACCCAGTACTTC. It specifies CASSKGLAFETQYF.

There are many counts of this clonotype. This sequence joins TRBV6-1 and TRBJ2-5, with 8 nucleotides matching TRBD2. The CDR3 contains 13 residues. The germline V gene has CDR1 MNHNS and CDR2 SASEGT. Unmatched junction bases numbered 6, after V lost 8 bases and J lost 4 bases. The CDR3 is CASRIAGRETQYF. The CDR3 region has the DNA TGTGCCAGCCGAATAGCGGGAAGAGAGACCCAGTACTTC.

This clonotype was detected only a few times. The chain is built from TRBV11-2 and TRBJ2-2, with 11 bases lining up with TRBD1. V was clipped by 4 bases and J by 2 bases; unmatched bases: 6. The CDR3 totals 17 residues. Germline V lookup: CDR1 SGHAT, CDR2 FQNNGV. This CDR3 reads CASSYSWTGGNTGELFF. As DNA, the CDR3 is TGTGCCAGCAGCTACTCTTGGACAGGGGGCAACACCGGGGAGCTGTTTTTT.

V usage is TRBV24-1 and J usage is TRBJ2-5; D ambiguous. CDR1 KGHDR and CDR2 SFDVKD come from the germline V gene. This CDR3 is 11 amino acids long. The CDR3 region has the DNA TGTGCGCCCGTCTACGAGGAGACCCAGTACTTC. Protein: CAPVYEETQYF.

In this sample, this clonotype turned up many times. The chain has TRBV20-1 and TRBJ1-5; 7 nucleotides align to TRBD1. CDR1 is DFQATT and CDR2 is SNEGSKA in the germline V gene (reference sequence). This CDR3 has 13 residues. V lost 3 bases, J lost 2 bases, and 1 base stayed unmatched. CDR3 coding DNA: TGCAGTGCTAGTCAGGGGGGCAATCAGCCCCAGCATTTT. This codes for CSASQGGNQPQHF.

V usage is TRBV12-3 or TRBV12-4 and J usage is TRBJ1-2; D remains ambiguous. Trimming pared 2 bases from V and 5 bases from J, leaving 6 bases between. The CDR3 is made up of 12 amino acids. The CDR3 nucleotides read TGTGCCAGCAGTTTACCCCGGTATGGCTACACCTTC. This sequence encodes CASSLPRYGYTF.

V and J are TRBV20-1 and TRBJ2-7, with TRBD2 matching over 9 bases. There are 15 residues in the CDR3. The V and J ends lost 6 bases and 2 bases, in that order; junction bases with no gene match: 11. Germline V gene data show CDR1 as DFQATT and CDR2 as SNEGSKA (reference sequence). The CDR3 spells CSASWATSGPYEQYF. The CDR3 DNA is TGCAGTGCCTCCTGGGCGACTAGCGGACCCTACGAGCAGTACTTC.